This T cell receptor (beta chain) was observed in a study of cytomegalovirus exposure and HLA in healthy donors. The PCR used 60 Vbeta and 13 Jbeta primers. The repertoire was sequenced with immunoSEQ multiplex PCR; TCRdb's copy has only in-frame clones and lacks some. The sample lists about 150,000 clones, less than 85% occurring once. Those who donated were healthy bone marrow donors. This clone was seen a few times. This receptor was obtained from a woman aged 60 to 75 in good health and CMV-seropositive. The source material was PBMCs.

Here the CDR3 DNA reads TGCGCCAGCAGCTTCGGCGGGAGAGGAAATGAGCAGTTCTTC. It yields the protein CASSFGGRGNEQFF. This chain uses TRBV5-1 with TRBJ2-1, with 7 nucleotides matching TRBD2. V shed 2 bases and J 7 bases; nucleotides not matched to a gene: 6. The CDR3 totals 14 residues. The germline V gene has CDR1 SGHRS and CDR2 YFSETQ.